The 25 T cell receptor beta chains below were found in one sample sequenced in a study of CD8+ T cells in alopecia areata. Isolated RNA was reverse transcribed into cDNA used as the sequencing template. Assay: immunoSEQ multiplex PCR; the TCRdb copy retains only in-frame clones and omits some. In the table there are 90,000 to 150,000 clones, roughly 69% of which are singletons. Sequencing was carried out using CD4+ T cells sorted from blood. These receptors came from a human donor in good health.

The chain recombines TRBV25-1 with TRBJ2-1; a weak D match, TRBD1 (6 bases). The CDR3 is 15 residues long. The germline CDR1 and CDR2 sequences are MGHDK and SYGVNS. V gave up 8 bases and J gave up 3 bases, with 17 bases separating them. CDR3 nucleotide sequence: TGTGCCAGCGGTCCCTCCGGGACAAACTACAATGAGCAGTTCTTC. Translating gives CASGPSGTNYNEQFF.

This clone came up a few times. The chain links TRBV2 to TRBJ2-2; unclear D gene. Germline CDR1 is SNHLY and CDR2 is FYNNEI. This CDR3 region has 11 residues. V shed 7 bases and J shed 4 bases, with 4 bases lying between them. The DNA of the CDR3 is TGTGCCAGCAAACGCACCGGGGAGCTGTTTTTT. Translation gives CASKRTGELFF.

The chain carries TRBV4-2 and TRBJ2-3, with 10 bases that match TRBD2. The germline CDR1 and CDR2 sequences are LGHNA and YNFKEQ. V shed 2 bases and J 0 bases; nucleotides not matched to a gene: 5. This CDR3 region has 17 residues. The CDR3 is CASSQSLAGSSTDTQYF. The CDR3, as DNA: TGTGCCAGCAGCCAATCACTAGCGGGGTCTAGCACAGATACGCAGTATTTT.

A few counts support this clone. The gene calls are TRBV20-1 and TRBJ2-7; no firm D call. V was pared by 0 bases and J by 2 bases, with 2 bases between. The germline CDR1 and CDR2 sequences are DFQATT and SNEGSKA (reference sequence). The CDR3 totals 11 residues. In DNA form, the CDR3 reads TGCAGTGCTAGAGATCCCTACGAGCAGTACTTC. Protein sequence: CSARDPYEQYF.

V is TRBV18 and J is TRBJ2-4; no reliable D call. CDR1 and CDR2 (germline): KGHSH, LQKENI. The V and J ends lost 4 bases and 0 bases respectively, with 22 bases between them. This CDR3 comprises 19 residues. CDR3 in amino acids: CASSLDYPRAALAKNIQYF. CDR3 coding DNA: TGTGCCAGCTCACTCGATTACCCCCGAGCCGCTCTAGCCAAAAACATTCAGTACTTC.

The J gene is TRBJ1-2, the V gene TRBV6-5, with D unresolved. The germline CDR1 and CDR2 sequences are MNHEY and SVGAGI. This CDR3 comprises 12 residues. Trimming took 3 bases from V and 4 from J, leaving 6 bases between them. CDR3 nucleotide sequence: TGTGCCAGCAGTTATCTTGGCTATGGCTACACCTTC. Translated: CASSYLGYGYTF.

This clone has a single count. The J gene is TRBJ1-1, the V gene TRBV6-5; 9 bases are shared with TRBD1. The CDR3 is made up of 15 amino acids. The germline gives CDR1 MNHEY, CDR2 SVGAGI. With 5 bases clipped from V and 0 bases from J, the junction kept 4 bases outside the gene matches. The CDR3 DNA is TGTGCCAGCAGTCCGGACAGGGGATTGAACACTGAAGCTTTCTTT. Its protein product is CASSPDRGLNTEAFF.

CDR3 nucleotides: TGTGCCACCAGCAGAGATCTCGGGGATGAGCAGTTCTTC. This gives the protein CATSRDLGDEQFF. V is TRBV15 and J is TRBJ2-1; D possibly corresponds to TRBD2 (5 bases). Germline V gene sequence: CDR1 LNHNV, CDR2 YYDKDF (reference sequence). Trimming left V 0 bases short and J 8 bases short, with 8 bases between. The CDR3 spans 13 residues.

V and J are TRBV2 and TRBJ1-1; 11 nucleotides match TRBD1. The V and J ends lost 6 bases and 2 bases, in that order; junction bases with no gene match: 8. The CDR3 loop spans 16 amino acids. Germline lookup yields CDR1 SNHLY and CDR2 FYNNEI. This CDR3 reads CASRPRDRGTNTEAFF. Here the CDR3 DNA reads TGTGCCAGCAGACCCCGGGACAGGGGGACTAACACTGAAGCTTTCTTT.

The chain has TRBV27 and TRBJ1-6; D might be TRBD1 (5 bases). Germline assignment: CDR1 MNHEY and CDR2 SMNVEV (reference sequence). The length of the CDR3 is 12 residues. V was cut by 9 bases and J by 7 bases, with 10 bases left in between. Written as DNA, the CDR3 is TGTGCCAGTTCCTGGGGGAATTCACCCCTCCACTTT. Amino acid sequence: CASSWGNSPLHF.

The chain links TRBV29-1 to TRBJ1-5; no firm D call. The germline V and J ends were trimmed by 3 bases and 3 bases, with 9 bases remaining between them. The CDR3 covers 13 residues. Looked up from germline, CDR1 is SQVTM and CDR2 is ANQGSEA. The CDR3 nucleotides read TGCAGCGTTGACCTCGGAGTCAATCAGCCCCAGCATTTT. This encodes CSVDLGVNQPQHF.

The CDR3 bases are TGCGCCAGCAGTGACACAGGGGGTACCACTGAAGCTTTCTTT. This sequence encodes CASSDTGGTTEAFF. J is TRBJ1-1 and V is TRBV5-1; TRBD1 matches at 8 bases. Looked up from germline, CDR1 is SGHRS and CDR2 is YFSETQ. The CDR3 loop spans 14 amino acids. Trimming took 5 bases from V and 4 from J; bases not matched to a gene: 7.

Only a few counts were recorded for this clone. V and J are TRBV7-6 and TRBJ1-1, with a possible D match to TRBD1 (6 bases). V was pared by 2 bases and J by 1 base, with 8 bases between. This CDR3 region has 14 residues. CDR1 is SGHVS and CDR2 is FNYEAQ in the germline V gene. CDR3 loop: CASSLWGPNTEAFF. Here the CDR3 DNA reads TGTGCCAGCAGCTTATGGGGGCCGAACACTGAAGCTTTCTTT.

The chain has TRBV9 and TRBJ2-3, with D tentatively TRBD1 (5 bases). V was pared by 5 bases and J by 5 bases, with 9 bases between. Germline lookup yields CDR1 SGDLS and CDR2 YYNGEE. The CDR3 runs to 12 residues. CDR3 DNA sequence: TGTGCCAGCAGTTTAGGGGAAGATACGCAGTATTTT. Residues: CASSLGEDTQYF.

This clone was found a few times. The CDR3 bases are TGCGCCAGCAGCCAAGGGCAGGTAGAGACCCAGTACTTC. Amino acids: CASSQGQVETQYF. The genes are TRBV4-1 and TRBJ2-5; D gene unclear. Germline-derived CDR1 and CDR2 are MGHRA and YSYEKL. V was shortened by 1 base and J by 4 bases, with 7 bases between the two germline ends. CDR3 length equals 13 residues.

This clone was counted a few times. The chain joins TRBV6-8 to TRBJ2-7; D possibly matches TRBD1 or TRBD2 (5 bases each). Trimming took 9 bases from V and 5 from J, leaving 14 bases between them. This CDR3 is built from 12 residues. Germline V gene lookup returns CDR1 MNHGY and CDR2 SAAAGT. The DNA for the CDR3 is TGTGCCAGGGGGCCCGAGGGCGACGAGCAGTACTTC. This codes for CARGPEGDEQYF.

The V and J genes are TRBV13 and TRBJ2-7; the D is unclear. Germline values: CDR1 PRHDT, CDR2 FYEKMQ (reference sequence). The CDR3 runs to 14 residues. Trimming stripped 5 bases from V and 0 bases from J, with 11 bases between. The CDR3 loop is CASSPRAGSYEQYF. The CDR3 DNA follows: TGTGCCAGCAGCCCCCGGGCCGGCTCCTACGAGCAGTACTTC.

The chain carries TRBV29-1 and TRBJ2-3; D is perhaps TRBD2 (5 bases). The V end lost 4 bases, the J end lost 3 bases, and 14 bases lay between the germline ends. This CDR3 contains 14 residues. Germline-derived CDR1 and CDR2 are SQVTM and ANQGSEA. The CDR3: CSVVGGHITDTQYF. CDR3 in DNA: TGCAGCGTTGTTGGAGGTCATATAACAGATACGCAGTATTTT.

Only a few counts were recorded for this clone. V is TRBV7-9 and J is TRBJ1-6; D ambiguous. CDR1 and CDR2 (germline): SEHNR, FQNEAQ (reference sequence). The length of the CDR3 is 10 residues. The V gene lost 7 bases and the J gene lost 14 bases, with 9 bases spanning the gap. CDR3: CASTGRTLHF. As DNA, the CDR3 is TGTGCCAGCACGGGTCGGACCCTCCACTTT.

This rearrangement joins TRBV29-1 to TRBJ2-4, with D possibly matching TRBD2 (5 bases). V was clipped by 4 bases and J by 6 bases, with 19 bases between them. This CDR3 is built from 15 residues. Germline V gene sequence: CDR1 SQVTM, CDR2 ANQGSEA. CDR3 nucleotides: TGCAGCGTTGCCCCGGAAGGCCGGGGTGGAAACATTCAGTACTTC. As protein: CSVAPEGRGGNIQYF.

This chain uses TRBV6-5 with TRBJ1-6, with D possibly being TRBD1 (5 bases). In germline, CDR1 is MNHEY, CDR2 SVGAGI. With 2 bases removed from V and 7 bases from J, the gap between germline ends came to 9 bases. The CDR3 loop spans 14 amino acids. CDR3 region: CASSYRGRNSPLHF. The CDR3 region has the DNA TGTGCCAGCAGTTACAGGGGAAGGAATTCACCCCTCCACTTT.

Remarks on this clone: The identical CDR3 is also encoded by other nucleotide sequences in the sample. The V call is TRBV7-2, the J call TRBJ1-5; 7 bases agree with TRBD1. Germline V lookup: CDR1 SGHTA, CDR2 FQGNSA. The CDR3 contains 15 residues. J lost 4 bases, V lost 1 base, and 4 bases had no gene match. CDR3 region: CASSLEQGLNQPQHF. The DNA of the CDR3 is TGTGCCAGCAGCTTAGAACAGGGGTTAAATCAGCCCCAGCATTTT.

In this sample, this clone turned up once. The chain recombines TRBV6-5 with TRBJ1-5; 8 nucleotides align to TRBD1. The germline V gene has CDR1 MNHEY and CDR2 SVGAGI. The CDR3 consists of 15 residues. The V and J ends lost 8 bases and 5 bases, in that order; junction bases with no gene match: 11. The CDR3 region is CASGPDRGVDQPQHF. The CDR3 nucleotides read TGTGCCAGCGGCCCAGACAGGGGAGTCGATCAGCCCCAGCATTTT.

The chain employs TRBV5-1 and TRBJ2-3, with no clear D. The CDR3 runs to 13 residues. The V gene's germline CDR1 is SGHRS and CDR2 YFSETQ. The V and J ends lost 0 bases and 4 bases respectively, with 6 bases between them. The CDR3 nucleotides read TGCGCCAGCAGCTTGGCCTTCTCAGATACGCAGTATTTT. Its protein is CASSLAFSDTQYF.

This clone was observed a handful of times. J is TRBJ1-6 and V is TRBV7-9; 7 bases are a match to TRBD1. The CDR3 contains 13 residues. Trimming at V came to 3 bases and at J to 15 bases, leaving 8 bases not matched to a gene. The germline V gene has CDR1 SEHNR and CDR2 FQNEAQ (reference sequence). The CDR3 loop is CASSFRDSNLLHF. CDR3 coding DNA: TGTGCCAGCAGCTTCCGGGACAGTAATCTCCTCCACTTT.